A single sample gave rise to the 32 T cell receptor beta chains below, sequenced in a study of blood T cells in healthy people across ages. The authors ran a second PCR of 7 to 11 cycles using a sample-barcoded 5' primer and a J-beta primer mix. TCRdb called the 5' RACE reads again in MiXCR, with one record for every CDR3 protein. Counted here are nearly 1 million distinct CDR3 sequences, about 51% occurring once; the ten biggest clones make up 20% to 25%. The sequencing sample was made of blood. All receptors derive from a woman in her sixties in good health.

V gene TRBV12-5 combines with J gene TRBJ2-7; 10 bases map to TRBD1. CDR3 length equals 15 residues. V gave up 7 bases and J gave up 2 bases; unmatched junction bases: 8. Per germline, CDR1 LGHNT and CDR2 FRNRAP. CDR3 sequence (DNA): TGTGCTAGTGCCATGGGACAGGGGACCCCCTACGAGCAGTACTTC. This codes for CASAMGQGTPYEQYF.

This clonotype was seen a few times. The CDR3 reads CAWSVHSQGSGYTF. Written as DNA, the CDR3 is TGTGCCTGGAGTGTACATTCTCAGGGTTCTGGCTACACCTTC. The V call is TRBV30, the J call TRBJ1-2; weak D call: TRBD1 (5 bases). The ends were cut back, 0 bases at V and 7 bases at J, with 15 bases in the middle. Germline CDR1 is GTSNPN and CDR2 is SVGIG (reference sequence). This CDR3 contains 14 residues.

The chain employs TRBV7-9 and TRBJ2-1; D not certain. The CDR3 spans 17 residues. V shed 1 base and J shed 4 bases, with 17 bases lying between them. The V gene's germline CDR1 is SEHNR and CDR2 FQNEAQ (reference sequence). The CDR3 DNA follows: TGTGCCAGCAGCTTAGTAGTAGGGCGGCCTTCTTACAATGAGCAGTTCTTC. This gives the protein CASSLVVGRPSYNEQFF.

This rearrangement joins TRBV7-2 to TRBJ1-5, with TRBD1 as a possible D gene (6 bases). The CDR3 covers 15 residues. Trimming stripped 5 bases from V and 0 bases from J, with 11 bases between. Looked up from germline, CDR1 is SGHTA and CDR2 is FQGNSA. This CDR3 reads CASSPGQLSNQPQHF. DNA for the CDR3: TGTGCCAGCAGCCCGGGACAACTTAGCAATCAGCCCCAGCATTTT.

V usage is TRBV7-9 and J usage is TRBJ1-2; no clear D gene. The V end lost 4 bases, the J end lost 3 bases, and 9 bases lay between the germline ends. Germline V gives CDR1 SEHNR, CDR2 FQNEAQ (reference sequence). CDR3 size: 13 residues. In DNA, the CDR3 is TGTGCCAGCAGCTCGGACGGCTACTATGGCTACACCTTC. Translated: CASSSDGYYGYTF.

The chain joins TRBV10-3 to TRBJ2-7; no clear D. Trimming left V 1 base short and J 0 bases short, with 13 bases between. Germline lookup yields CDR1 ENHRY and CDR2 SYGVKD. This CDR3 has 16 amino acids. For the CDR3, the DNA is TGTGCCATCAGTGAGTTAACTCCGACCTTCTCCTACGAGCAGTACTTC. Protein: CAISELTPTFSYEQYF.

The CDR3 region has the DNA TGCAGTGCCAGGGCCTGGGGGGGGTCGAGGTCCTACAATGAGCAGTACTTC. It yields the protein CSARAWGGSRSYNEQYF. The V gene is TRBV20-1, the J gene TRBJ2-7, with 7 bases that match TRBD2. This CDR3 spans 17 amino acids. Looked up from germline, CDR1 is DFQATT and CDR2 is SNEGSKA (reference sequence). V was pared by 6 bases and J by 7 bases, with 24 bases of the junction left unmatched.

Turning to this clonotype: At one end, the junction sequence differs from germline, possibly due to a read error. The chain carries TRBV20-1 and TRBJ2-3; possible D gene TRBD2, 6 bases. CDR3 length: 17 amino acids. Looked up from germline, CDR1 is DFQATT and CDR2 is SNEGSKA (reference sequence). CDR3 amino acids: CRGGMGRAGFSTDTRYF. The CDR3 DNA is TGCAGGGGAGGTATGGGACGAGCGGGTTTCAGCACAGATACGCGGTATTTT.

The chain is built from TRBV5-1 and TRBJ1-2; the D gene is possibly TRBD1 (5 bases). The CDR3 spans 14 residues. V shed 3 bases and J shed 8 bases, with 17 bases lying between them. Per the germline V gene, CDR1 is SGHRS and CDR2 is YFSETQ. The CDR3 region is CASSSSDTLWGYTF. The DNA of the CDR3 is TGCGCCAGCAGCTCCTCGGACACCCTCTGGGGCTACACCTTC.

This chain uses TRBV7-9 with TRBJ2-7, with unresolved D. The germline V and J ends were trimmed by 5 bases and 7 bases, with 18 bases remaining between them. Germline V gene sequence: CDR1 SEHNR, CDR2 FQNEAQ (reference sequence). CDR3 length: 14 amino acids. The CDR3 bases are TGTGCCAGCAGCACAAATCGGCAGGCTGGGGAGCAGTACTTC. Its translation: CASSTNRQAGEQYF.

The chain links TRBV27 to TRBJ2-7, with TRBD2 identical over 8 bases. The CDR3 has 18 residues. V trimming: 0 bases; J trimming: 6 bases; junction bases outside the gene matches: 16. The germline V gene has CDR1 MNHEY and CDR2 SMNVEV (reference sequence). CDR3: CASSLSSLAGHPESEQYF. CDR3 coding DNA: TGTGCCAGCAGTTTATCCTCCCTAGCGGGCCACCCCGAGTCCGAGCAGTACTTC.

This clonotype turned up a few times. The chain carries TRBV12-3 or TRBV12-4 and TRBJ2-4; the match to TRBD2 covers 11 bases. V trimming: 5 bases; J trimming: 15 bases; junction bases outside the gene matches: 12. The CDR3 has 14 amino acids. This CDR3 is CASSNRELAGGVYF. CDR3 bases: TGTGCCAGCAGTAATCGGGAGCTAGCGGGAGGAGTGTACTTC.

This clonotype was counted once. The V and J genes are TRBV20-1 and TRBJ2-1, with 12 bases that match TRBD2. Germline CDR1 DFQATT, CDR2 SNEGSKA (reference sequence). CDR3 length equals 14 residues. V trimming: 6 bases; J trimming: 9 bases; junction bases outside the gene matches: 9. The chain's CDR3 is CSALTSGSSFEQFF. In DNA form, the CDR3 reads TGCAGTGCCTTGACTAGCGGGAGTTCGTTTGAGCAGTTCTTC.

The chain combines TRBV20-1 with TRBJ1-1, with 7 bases fitting TRBD1. The V gene's germline CDR1 is DFQATT and CDR2 SNEGSKA (reference sequence). J lost 0 bases, V lost 6 bases, and 7 bases had no gene match. The CDR3 length is 14 residues. The CDR3 nucleotides are TGCAGTGCAATACGGGACAGCATGAACACTGAAGCTTTCTTT. Translated: CSAIRDSMNTEAFF.

The genes are TRBV27 and TRBJ2-3, with D possibly TRBD2 on 7 matching bases. The V gene lost 6 bases and the J gene lost 4 bases, with 14 bases spanning the gap. CDR3 length equals 14 residues. Germline CDR1 and CDR2: MNHEY and SMNVEV (reference sequence). CDR3 DNA sequence: TGTGCCAGCAGCAGACGGGGGGCTGCAGATACGCAGTATTTT. Translating it yields CASSRRGAADTQYF.

The sample holds a few counts of this clonotype. The chain has TRBV20-1 and TRBJ2-1, with D unresolved. The CDR3 runs 14 residues. V was trimmed by 4 bases and J by 7 bases, leaving 17 bases between them. The germline V gene encodes CDR1 DFQATT and CDR2 SNEGSKA (reference sequence). The CDR3 coding sequence is TGCAGTGCTACGCCGAGAGTTTCCTCGAATGAGCAGTTCTTC. Translating it yields CSATPRVSSNEQFF.

The chain uses TRBV7-2 and TRBJ2-7, with 12 bases lining up with TRBD2. The CDR3 totals 17 residues. The V and J ends lost 5 bases and 1 base, in that order; junction bases with no gene match: 9. Germline-derived CDR1 and CDR2 are SGHTA and FQGNSA. CDR3 in amino acids: CASSPGLAGRLSYEQYF. Written as DNA, the CDR3 is TGTGCCAGCAGCCCCGGACTAGCGGGACGATTGTCCTACGAGCAGTACTTC.

J is TRBJ2-2 and V is TRBV7-6; D gene ambiguous. This CDR3 region has 14 residues. Between the trimmed V and J ends, which lost 1 base and 3 bases, there was a span of 6 bases. Germline values: CDR1 SGHVS, CDR2 FNYEAQ. The CDR3 DNA is TGTGCCAGCAGCTTAGTGGTGGACACCGGGGAGCTGTTTTTT. Amino acids: CASSLVVDTGELFF.

The rearrangement uses TRBV28 and TRBJ2-1, with a tentative D call TRBD2 (5 bases). V shed 6 bases and J shed 4 bases, with 13 bases lying between them. The CDR3 extends over 14 amino acids. Germline loops: CDR1 MDHEN, CDR2 SYDVKM. CDR3 coding DNA: TGTGCCAGCAGCTTCGCCGGGATGTACAATGAGCAGTTCTTC. This translates into CASSFAGMYNEQFF.

The chain carries TRBV6-1 and TRBJ2-5, with a possible D match to TRBD2 (5 bases). V shed 11 bases and J shed 1 base, with 17 bases lying between them. The germline gives CDR1 MNHNS, CDR2 SASEGT. This CDR3 has 14 amino acids. The CDR3 loop is CAVRVVGLQETQYF. In DNA form, the CDR3 reads TGTGCCGTACGGGTGGTAGGACTCCAAGAGACCCAGTACTTC.

The chain employs TRBV12-3 or TRBV12-4 and TRBJ2-2, with D perhaps TRBD2 (5 bases). V was shortened by 6 bases and J by 2 bases, with 10 bases between the two germline ends. This CDR3 spans 14 amino acids. The CDR3 coding sequence is TGTGCCAGCAGGTCGGCGGGTAACACCGGGGAGCTGTTTTTT. Translation gives CASRSAGNTGELFF.

This clonotype was observed a few times. The J gene is TRBJ1-4, the V gene TRBV27; D gene ambiguous. There are 14 residues in the CDR3. Deletions cut 3 bases from V and 0 bases from J, with 5 bases between. Looked up from germline, CDR1 is MNHEY and CDR2 is SMNVEV (reference sequence). As DNA, the CDR3 is TGTGCCAGCAGTTTTTCCCCAACTAATGAAAAACTGTTTTTT. Translated: CASSFSPTNEKLFF.

The chain has TRBV27 and TRBJ2-1, with 9 bases that match TRBD2. Trimming at V came to 4 bases and at J to 7 bases, leaving 14 bases not matched to a gene. The CDR3 totals 17 residues. CDR1 is MNHEY and CDR2 is SMNVEV in the germline V gene (reference sequence). The CDR3 nucleotides read TGTGCCAGCAGTTCCCCTATGCGGGAGGGGGGGAAGAATGAGCAGTTCTTC. Protein sequence: CASSSPMREGGKNEQFF.

The chain couples TRBV9 to TRBJ2-7; D unresolved. The J call may be incorrect, as the DNA end agrees better with TRBJ2-5. CDR1 and CDR2 from the germline V gene are SGDLS and YYNGEE. The CDR3 is made up of 15 amino acids. CDR3 in DNA: TGTGCCAGCAGCGTTGACCACGAAGTTGGCGAGACCCAGTACTTC. This sequence encodes CASSVDHEVGETQYF.

This chain connects TRBV29-1 to TRBJ2-7; perhaps TRBD2 as D (5 bases). The CDR3 runs 14 residues. The germline V gene has CDR1 SQVTM and CDR2 ANQGSEA. Deletions cut 5 bases from V and 2 bases from J, with 16 bases between. CDR3 nucleotides: TGCAGCGTTAGGTTCTCGGAGCGGACCTACGAGCAGTACTTC. Protein product: CSVRFSERTYEQYF.

This chain links TRBV15 with TRBJ2-7; no firm D call. Germline V gene data show CDR1 as LNHNV and CDR2 as YYDKDF (reference sequence). The CDR3 extends over 14 amino acids. Trimming removed 3 bases at V and 0 bases at J, with 9 bases between. This CDR3 is CATSRFENSYEQYF. The CDR3 DNA is TGTGCCACCAGCAGGTTTGAAAACTCCTACGAGCAGTACTTC.

CDR3 DNA sequence: TGTGCCAGCAAACCGGGACTAGCGTTCGTTGAGCAGTACTTC. This translates into CASKPGLAFVEQYF. This chain connects TRBV2 to TRBJ2-5; TRBD2 aligns across 10 bases. Per germline, CDR1 SNHLY and CDR2 FYNNEI. With 7 bases clipped from V and 11 bases from J, the junction kept 13 bases outside the gene matches. CDR3 length equals 14 residues.

The gene calls are TRBV12-3 or TRBV12-4 and TRBJ2-7, with D maybe TRBD1 (5 bases). CDR3 length: 16 residues. Trimming cost V 9 bases and J 0 bases, with 21 bases left between them. Here the CDR3 reads CASSPSYRSHSYEQYF. DNA of the CDR3: TGTGCCAGTAGTCCCTCGTACAGGTCCCACTCCTACGAGCAGTACTTC.

The V gene is TRBV7-3, the J gene TRBJ2-1; D call uncertain. The CDR3 spans 14 residues. V was shortened by 5 bases and J by 6 bases, with 14 bases between the two germline ends. Germline-derived CDR1 and CDR2 are SGHTA and FQGTGA. This CDR3 reads CASSPIQSPNEQFF. CDR3 nucleotides: TGTGCCAGCAGCCCCATTCAAAGTCCCAATGAGCAGTTCTTC.

V is TRBV3-1 and J is TRBJ2-7; 7 nucleotides line up with TRBD1. With V trimmed by 4 bases and J by 3 bases, 9 bases remained unmatched. The CDR3 is made up of 15 amino acids. Per germline, CDR1 LGHDT and CDR2 YNNKEL (reference sequence). The CDR3, as DNA: TGTGCCAGCAGCCCAATGACTACAGGGGACTACGAGCAGTACTTC. This translates into CASSPMTTGDYEQYF.

This clonotype was observed a few times. The genes are TRBV4-1 and TRBJ2-7; 7 bases are a match to TRBD1. The CDR3 length is 16 residues. The V segment lost 5 bases and the J segment 4 bases; nucleotides outside the gene matches: 14. Germline CDR1 and CDR2: MGHRA and YSYEKL. The CDR3 DNA reads TGCGCCAGCAGCTACACGATTAGGGACAGTAAATACGAGCAGTACTTC. It yields the protein CASSYTIRDSKYEQYF.

This chain connects TRBV5-1 to TRBJ2-5; TRBD1 agrees at 8 bases. The CDR3 is made up of 14 amino acids. Germline CDR1 SGHRS, CDR2 YFSETQ. The V gene end was trimmed by 3 bases and the J gene end by 5 bases; junction bases not matched to a gene: 6. DNA of the CDR3: TGCGCCAGCAGCTCGGACAGGGACGGGGAGACCCAGTACTTC. Its protein is CASSSDRDGETQYF. The full variable domain, with the rest looked up from reference TRBV5-1 and TRBJ2-5, is KAGVTQTPRYLIKTRGQQVTLSCSPISGHRSVSWYQQTPGQGLQFLFEYFSETQRNKGNFPGRFSGRQFSNSRSEMNVSTLELGDSALYLCASSSDRDGETQYFGPGTRLLVL.